This is a list of T cell receptor beta chains from one sample in a study of blood T cell repertoires in COVID-19. The assay was immunoSEQ multiplex PCR, and TCRdb's table has in-frame clones only and misses some. The sample contains 300,000 or so clones, 80% to 90% of which appear only once. The specimen sequenced was PBMCs or T cells enriched from blood (not recorded which). The receptors shown here come from a woman aged 40 to 50 with acute COVID-19. The CDR3 runs from the conserved cysteine through the conserved F or W. Clone size appears in some rows only: once, few, many, or a class for an expanded clone.

j_call | v_call | clone_size | cdr3_aa
TRBJ1-1 | TRBV2 | NA | CASRSGGARGRAFF
TRBJ2-6 | TRBV5-8 | NA | CASSLGVVGANVLTF
TRBJ1-3 | TRBV18 | NA | CASSPPGSLSSGNTIYF
TRBJ2-7 | TRBV20-1 | once | CSPYGLNEQYF
TRBJ2-7 | TRBV19 | NA | CASSILGTPAYEQYF
TRBJ2-1 | TRBV5-1 | NA | CASSASGTGSSNEQFF
TRBJ1-6 | TRBV4-3 | NA | CASSQDRTGTASNSPLHF
TRBJ1-1 | TRBV3-1/TRBV3-2 | few | CASSQRAEAFF
TRBJ2-2 | TRBV5-1 | NA | CASRPGTANTGELFF
TRBJ1-6 | TRBV11-2 | NA | CASSTKTGTAVNSPLHF
TRBJ2-1 | TRBV9 | NA | CASSVEGTSGRVNEQFF
TRBJ1-2 | TRBV4-3 | NA | CASSQGDSGQRRYTF
TRBJ1-5 | TRBV12-3/TRBV12-4 | NA | CASSSGGNQPQHF
TRBJ1-1 | TRBV20-1 | NA | CSASRGDRLNTEAFF
TRBJ2-1 | TRBV10-3 | NA | CAISETSGNIDEQFF
TRBJ1-6 | TRBV19 | NA | CASSVGQGIYNSPLHF
TRBJ2-1 | TRBV7-2 | NA | CASSSPGPNEQFF
TRBJ2-4 | TRBV7-9 | NA | CASSLYSRVAKNIQYF
TRBJ2-7 | TRBV6-6 | NA | CASRDVMAGATYEQYF
TRBJ2-7 | TRBV18 | NA | CASSPNGGSHEQYF
TRBJ1-1 | TRBV19 | NA | CASSMGGTGNTEAFF
TRBJ2-3 | TRBV7-3 | NA | CASSPGTSGRGDTQYF
TRBJ1-2 | TRBV24-1 | NA | CATSSDRDVNYGYTF
TRBJ2-7 | TRBV7-9 | NA | CASSLGRAEQYF
TRBJ2-1 | TRBV11-2 | NA | CASSGDRHNEQFF
TRBJ2-1 | TRBV5-4 | NA | CASSPRGTSGMYDEQFF
TRBJ1-2 | TRBV24-1 | NA | CATMAQGASNYGYTF
TRBJ1-6 | TRBV2 | NA | CASTPTGNYNSPLHF
TRBJ2-5 | TRBV7-8 | NA | CASSLSSAQETQYF
TRBJ1-1 | TRBV5-3 | NA | CARSALDRKRVNTEAFF
TRBJ1-6 | TRBV6-2/TRBV6-3 | NA | CASSSGSPLHF
TRBJ2-7 | TRBV5-1 | NA | CASSLQGSGDEQYF
TRBJ1-2 | TRBV19 | NA | CASSYDRGRIGYTF
TRBJ2-7 | TRBV9 | NA | CASSPGTSGGAVLYEQYF
TRBJ1-2 | TRBV9 | NA | CASSAGQAYGYTF
TRBJ1-2 | TRBV7-2 | NA | CASTLITGAESYTF
TRBJ2-6 | TRBV9 | NA | CASSGFTGRPFSGANVLTF
TRBJ1-1 | TRBV6-5 | NA | CATAQGTRNTEAFF